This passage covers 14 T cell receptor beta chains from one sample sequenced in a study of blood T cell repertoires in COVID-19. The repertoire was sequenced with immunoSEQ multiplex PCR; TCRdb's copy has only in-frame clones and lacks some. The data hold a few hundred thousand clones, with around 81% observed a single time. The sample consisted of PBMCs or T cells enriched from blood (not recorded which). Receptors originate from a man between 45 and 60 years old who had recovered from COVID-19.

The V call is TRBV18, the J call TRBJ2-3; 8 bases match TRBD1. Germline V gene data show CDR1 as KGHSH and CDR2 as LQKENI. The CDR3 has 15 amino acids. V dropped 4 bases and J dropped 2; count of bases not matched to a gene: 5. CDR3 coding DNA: TGTGCCAGCTCACACACCAGGGGGCCCACAGATACGCAGTATTTT. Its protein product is CASSHTRGPTDTQYF.

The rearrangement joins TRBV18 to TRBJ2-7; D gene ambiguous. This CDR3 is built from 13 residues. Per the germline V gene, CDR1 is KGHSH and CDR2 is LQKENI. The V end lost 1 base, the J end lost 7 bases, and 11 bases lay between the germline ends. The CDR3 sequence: CASSPRSYDEQYF. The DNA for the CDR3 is TGTGCCAGCTCACCACGATCCTACGATGAGCAGTACTTC.

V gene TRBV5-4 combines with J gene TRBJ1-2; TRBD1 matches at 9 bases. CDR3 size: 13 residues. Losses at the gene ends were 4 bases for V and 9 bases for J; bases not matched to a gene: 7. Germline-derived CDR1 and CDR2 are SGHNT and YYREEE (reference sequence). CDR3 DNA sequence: TGTGCCAGCAGCCCGGACAGGGGCTCGAGCTACACCTTC. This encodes CASSPDRGSSYTF.

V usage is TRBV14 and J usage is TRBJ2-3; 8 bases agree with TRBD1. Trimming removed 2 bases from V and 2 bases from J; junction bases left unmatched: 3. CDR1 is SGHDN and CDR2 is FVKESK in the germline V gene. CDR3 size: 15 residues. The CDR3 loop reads CASSQNRGYTDTQYF. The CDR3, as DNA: TGTGCCAGCAGCCAAAACAGGGGGTACACAGATACGCAGTATTTT.

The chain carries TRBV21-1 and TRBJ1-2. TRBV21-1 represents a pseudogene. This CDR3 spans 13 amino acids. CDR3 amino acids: CASKEGGGYGYTF. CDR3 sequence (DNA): TGTGCCAGCAAGGAGGGTGGAGGGTATGGCTACACCTTC.

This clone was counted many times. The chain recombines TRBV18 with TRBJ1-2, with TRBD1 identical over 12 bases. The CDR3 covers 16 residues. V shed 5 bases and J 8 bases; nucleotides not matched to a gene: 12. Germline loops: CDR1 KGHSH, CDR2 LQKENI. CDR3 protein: CASSSDRDRGRRGYTF. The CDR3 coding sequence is TGTGCCAGCTCATCAGACCGGGACAGGGGGCGTAGGGGCTACACCTTC. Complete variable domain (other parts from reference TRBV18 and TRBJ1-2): NAGVMQNPRHLVRRRGQEARLRCSPMKGHSHVYWYRQLPEEGLKFMVYLQKENIIDESGMPKERFSAEFPKEGPSILRIQQVVRGDSAAYFCASSSDRDRGRRGYTFGSGTRLTVV.

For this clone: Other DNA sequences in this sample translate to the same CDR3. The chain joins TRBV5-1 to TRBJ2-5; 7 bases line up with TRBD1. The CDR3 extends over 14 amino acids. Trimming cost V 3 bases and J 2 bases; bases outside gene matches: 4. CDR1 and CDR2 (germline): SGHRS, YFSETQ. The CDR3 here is CASSSPGQQETQYF. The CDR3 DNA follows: TGCGCCAGCAGCTCGCCGGGACAGCAAGAGACCCAGTACTTC.

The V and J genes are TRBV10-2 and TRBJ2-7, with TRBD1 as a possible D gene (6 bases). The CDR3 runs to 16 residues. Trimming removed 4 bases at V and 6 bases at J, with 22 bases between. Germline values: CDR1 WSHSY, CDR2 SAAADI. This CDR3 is CASSGLGGGARSEQYF. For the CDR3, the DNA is TGCGCCAGCAGTGGTTTAGGGGGTGGGGCCCGGAGCGAGCAGTACTTC.

The CDR3 loop is CAIRLAGGPGTGELFF. The CDR3 DNA is TGTGCCATCCGGCTAGCGGGGGGGCCCGGCACCGGGGAGCTGTTTTTT. This chain uses TRBV10-3 with TRBJ2-2; 12 bases are a match to TRBD2. This CDR3 is 16 amino acids long. CDR1 and CDR2 (germline): ENHRY, SYGVKD. Trimming cost V 8 bases and J 4 bases; bases outside gene matches: 8.

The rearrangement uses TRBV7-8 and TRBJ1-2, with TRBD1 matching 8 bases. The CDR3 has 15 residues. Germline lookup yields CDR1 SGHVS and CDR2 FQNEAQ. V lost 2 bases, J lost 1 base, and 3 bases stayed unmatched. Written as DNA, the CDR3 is TGTGCCAGCAGCTTAAAGACAGGGGTTAACTATGGCTACACCTTC. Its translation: CASSLKTGVNYGYTF.

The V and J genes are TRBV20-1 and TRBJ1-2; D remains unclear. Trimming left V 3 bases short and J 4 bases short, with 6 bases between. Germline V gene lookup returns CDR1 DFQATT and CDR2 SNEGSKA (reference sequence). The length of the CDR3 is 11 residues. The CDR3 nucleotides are TGCAGTGCTAGCACCAGCTATGGCTACACCTTC. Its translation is CSASTSYGYTF.

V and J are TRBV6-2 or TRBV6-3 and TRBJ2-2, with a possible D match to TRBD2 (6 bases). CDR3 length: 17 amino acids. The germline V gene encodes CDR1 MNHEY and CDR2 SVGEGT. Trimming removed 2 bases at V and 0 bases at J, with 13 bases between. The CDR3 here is CASSYPVRRANTGELFF. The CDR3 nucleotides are TGTGCCAGCAGTTACCCGGTCAGGAGGGCGAACACCGGGGAGCTGTTTTTT.

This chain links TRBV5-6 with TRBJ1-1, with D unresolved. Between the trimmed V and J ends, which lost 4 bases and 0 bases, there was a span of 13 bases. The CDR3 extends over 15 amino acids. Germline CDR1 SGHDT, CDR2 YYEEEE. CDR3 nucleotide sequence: TGTGCCAGCAGCCAGGCGAAGGTCATGAACACTGAAGCTTTCTTT. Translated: CASSQAKVMNTEAFF.

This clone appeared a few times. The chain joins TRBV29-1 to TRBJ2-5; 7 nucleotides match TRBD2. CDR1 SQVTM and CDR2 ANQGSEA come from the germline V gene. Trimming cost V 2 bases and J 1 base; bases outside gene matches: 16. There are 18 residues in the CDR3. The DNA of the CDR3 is TGCAGCGTTGAAATTATGGGAGGGGCGAGCGGGTTCCAAGAGACCCAGTACTTC. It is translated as CSVEIMGGASGFQETQYF.